Each of the 6 T cell receptor beta chains below was sequenced from the same sample in a study of cytomegalovirus exposure and HLA in healthy donors. The PCR had 60 Vbeta and 13 Jbeta primers. The data were produced by immunoSEQ multiplex PCR, yet TCRdb's version contains in-frame clones alone and is incomplete. The table lists approximately 150,000 clones, roughly 80% of them singletons. The sequencing sample was made of PBMCs. The receptor set was obtained from a woman aged 50 to 65 in good health and CMV-seronegative.

This chain uses TRBV5-1 with TRBJ2-1, with D possibly TRBD2 on 6 matching bases. V was cut by 0 bases and J by 7 bases, with 11 bases left in between. CDR3 length: 14 amino acids. Germline assignment: CDR1 SGHRS and CDR2 YFSETQ. CDR3 sequence: CASSLGEVLNEQFF. The CDR3 DNA follows: TGCGCCAGCAGCTTGGGGGAGGTGTTGAATGAGCAGTTCTTC.

The chain joins TRBV4-1 to TRBJ2-7; 7 nucleotides match TRBD1. Unmatched junction bases numbered 1, after V lost 4 bases and J lost 1 base. This CDR3 comprises 13 residues. Per germline, CDR1 MGHRA and CDR2 YSYEKL. The CDR3 loop reads CASSRDRSYEQYF. For the CDR3, the DNA is TGCGCCAGCAGCCGGGACAGATCCTACGAGCAGTACTTC.

The chain uses TRBV21-1 and TRBJ1-1; whether TRBD1, the table's D call, matches the DNA was not checked. TRBV21-1 is termed a pseudogene. This CDR3 region has 15 residues. This CDR3 is CASSKTGEVDTEAFF. DNA of the CDR3: TGTGCCAGCAGCAAAACAGGGGAGGTTGACACTGAAGCTTTCTTT.

In its sample, this clone was seen a few times. This chain links TRBV30 with TRBJ1-2, with a tentative D call TRBD1 (6 bases). Germline V gene sequence: CDR1 GTSNPN, CDR2 SVGIG (reference sequence). V lost 5 bases and J 0 bases, leaving 10 bases between the germline ends. This CDR3 is built from 13 residues. This chain's CDR3 is CAWWGQTNYGYTF. CDR3 nucleotide sequence: TGTGCCTGGTGGGGACAAACTAACTATGGCTACACCTTC.

This chain connects TRBV28 to TRBJ2-2, with 11 bases matching TRBD2. V trimming: 3 bases; J trimming: 0 bases; junction bases outside the gene matches: 3. Germline CDR1 and CDR2: MDHEN and SYDVKM. The CDR3 is 17 amino acids. The CDR3 protein is CASSFSGLAANTGELFF. For the CDR3, the DNA is TGTGCCAGCAGTTTTTCGGGACTAGCGGCGAACACCGGGGAGCTGTTTTTT.

This clone turned up a few times. This chain uses TRBV6-1 with TRBJ2-4; TRBD1 matches 10 bases. Losses at the gene ends were 5 bases for V and 8 bases for J; bases not matched to a gene: 6. The CDR3 runs 14 residues. CDR1 is MNHNS, CDR2 SASEGT, per germline. CDR3 protein: CASSPGQGRDIQYF. The CDR3 bases are TGTGCCAGCAGTCCGGGACAGGGGAGGGACATTCAGTACTTC.